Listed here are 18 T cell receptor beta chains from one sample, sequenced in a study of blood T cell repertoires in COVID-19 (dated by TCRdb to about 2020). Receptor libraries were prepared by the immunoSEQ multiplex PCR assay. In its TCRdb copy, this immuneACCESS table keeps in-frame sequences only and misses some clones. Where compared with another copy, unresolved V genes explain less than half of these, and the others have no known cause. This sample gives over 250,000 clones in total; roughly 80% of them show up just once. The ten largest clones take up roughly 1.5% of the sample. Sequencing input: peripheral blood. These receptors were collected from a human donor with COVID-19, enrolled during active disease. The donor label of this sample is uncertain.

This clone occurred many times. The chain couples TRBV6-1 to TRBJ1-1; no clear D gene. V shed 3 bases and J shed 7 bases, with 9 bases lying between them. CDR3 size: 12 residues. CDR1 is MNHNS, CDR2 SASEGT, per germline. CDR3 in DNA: TGTGCCAGCAGTGACGGGGATGGTGAAGCTTTCTTT. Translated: CASSDGDGEAFF.

The CDR3 spells CASSLPAGLAGKDTQYF. CDR3 sequence (DNA): TGTGCCAGCAGTTTACCCGCGGGACTAGCGGGTAAGGATACGCAGTATTTT. The chain recombines TRBV27 with TRBJ2-3; 12 bases are a match to TRBD2. Germline lookup yields CDR1 MNHEY and CDR2 SMNVEV (reference sequence). Losses at the gene ends were 2 bases for V and 6 bases for J; bases not matched to a gene: 9. The CDR3 has 17 amino acids.

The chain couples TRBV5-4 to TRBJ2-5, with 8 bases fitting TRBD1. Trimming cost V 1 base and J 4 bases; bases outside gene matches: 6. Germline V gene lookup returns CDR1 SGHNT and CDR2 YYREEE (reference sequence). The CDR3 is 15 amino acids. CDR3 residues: CASSLTGGPGETQYF. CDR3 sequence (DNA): TGTGCCAGCAGCTTGACAGGGGGGCCGGGAGAGACCCAGTACTTC. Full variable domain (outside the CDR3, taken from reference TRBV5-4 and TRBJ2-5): ETGVTQSPTHLIKTRGQQVTLRCSSQSGHNTVSWYQQALGQGPQFIFQYYREEENGRGNFPPRFSGLQFPNYSSELNVNALELDDSALYLCASSLTGGPGETQYFGPGTRLLVL.

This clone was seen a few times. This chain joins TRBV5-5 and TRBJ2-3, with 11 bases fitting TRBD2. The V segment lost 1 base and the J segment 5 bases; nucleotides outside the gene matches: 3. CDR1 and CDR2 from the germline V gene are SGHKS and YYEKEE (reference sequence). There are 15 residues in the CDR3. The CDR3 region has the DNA TGTGCCAGCAGCTTGACCGGGACTAGCGGAGATACGCAGTATTTT. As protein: CASSLTGTSGDTQYF. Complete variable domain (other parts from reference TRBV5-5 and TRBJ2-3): DAGVTQSPTHLIKTRGQQVTLRCSPISGHKSVSWYQQVLGQGPQFIFQYYEKEERGRGNFPDRFSARQFPNYSSELNVNALLLGDSALYLCASSLTGTSGDTQYFGPGTRLTVL.

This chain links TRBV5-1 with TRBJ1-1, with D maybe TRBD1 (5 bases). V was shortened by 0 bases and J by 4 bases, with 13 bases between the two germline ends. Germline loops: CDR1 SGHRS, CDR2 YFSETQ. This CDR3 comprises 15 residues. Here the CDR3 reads CASSLELGQGTEAFF. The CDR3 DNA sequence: TGCGCCAGCAGCTTGGAACTGGGTCAGGGCACTGAAGCTTTCTTT. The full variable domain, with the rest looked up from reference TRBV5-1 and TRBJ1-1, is KAGVTQTPRYLIKTRGQQVTLSCSPISGHRSVSWYQQTPGQGLQFLFEYFSETQRNKGNFPGRFSGRQFSNSRSEMNVSTLELGDSALYLCASSLELGQGTEAFFGQGTRLTVV.

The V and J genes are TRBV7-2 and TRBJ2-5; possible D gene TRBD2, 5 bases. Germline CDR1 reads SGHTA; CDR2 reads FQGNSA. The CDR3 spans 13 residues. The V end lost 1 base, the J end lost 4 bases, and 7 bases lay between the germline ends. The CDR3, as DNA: TGTGCCAGCAGCTTAGGGGCGGGAGAGACCCAGTACTTC. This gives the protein CASSLGAGETQYF.

CDR3 in DNA: TGCAGTGCTAGTCTTGGCCCGGGAGGCTACACCTTC. It encodes CSASLGPGGYTF. This chain connects TRBV20-1 to TRBJ1-2; the D is unclear. V gave up 3 bases and J gave up 8 bases, with 13 bases separating them. CDR1 is DFQATT and CDR2 is SNEGSKA in the germline V gene (reference sequence). CDR3 size: 12 residues.

Here the CDR3 DNA reads TGTGCCAGCAGCCAGGACAGAGTGAACACTGAAGCTTTCTTT. Protein sequence: CASSQDRVNTEAFF. V usage is TRBV5-6 and J usage is TRBJ1-1; tentative D call: TRBD1 (6 bases). This CDR3 region has 14 residues. V lost 4 bases and J lost 0, with 10 bases in between. The V gene's germline CDR1 is SGHDT and CDR2 YYEEEE.

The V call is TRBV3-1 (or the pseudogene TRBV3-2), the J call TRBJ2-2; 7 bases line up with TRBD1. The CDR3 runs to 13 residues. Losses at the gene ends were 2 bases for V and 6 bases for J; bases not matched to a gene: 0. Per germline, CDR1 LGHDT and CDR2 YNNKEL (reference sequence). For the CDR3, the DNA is TGTGCCAGCAGCCAACAGGGGGCCGGGGAGCTGTTTTTT. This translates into CASSQQGAGELFF.

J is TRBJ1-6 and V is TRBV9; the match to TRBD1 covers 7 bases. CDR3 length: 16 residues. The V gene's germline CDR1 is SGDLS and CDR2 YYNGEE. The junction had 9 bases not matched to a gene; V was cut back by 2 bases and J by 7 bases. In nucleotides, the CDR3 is TGTGCCAGCAGCGTGGGCGCCGGGACAGCAAATTCACCCCTCCACTTT. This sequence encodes CASSVGAGTANSPLHF.

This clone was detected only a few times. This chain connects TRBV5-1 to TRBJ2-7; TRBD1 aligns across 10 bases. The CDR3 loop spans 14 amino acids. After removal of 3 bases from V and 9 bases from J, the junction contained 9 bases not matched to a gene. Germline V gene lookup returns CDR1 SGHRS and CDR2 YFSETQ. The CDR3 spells CASSSLPGQGRQYF. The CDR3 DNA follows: TGCGCCAGCAGCTCCCTTCCGGGACAGGGGAGGCAGTACTTC.

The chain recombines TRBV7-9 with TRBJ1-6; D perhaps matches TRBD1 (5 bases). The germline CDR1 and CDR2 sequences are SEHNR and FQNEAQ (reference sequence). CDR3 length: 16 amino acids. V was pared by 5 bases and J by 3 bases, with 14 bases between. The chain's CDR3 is CASSVGPGLYNSPLHF. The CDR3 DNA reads TGTGCCAGCAGCGTCGGACCGGGACTCTATAATTCACCCCTCCACTTT.

The CDR3: CASRTTGNVYSGNTIYF. CDR3 sequence (DNA): TGTGCCAGCAGGACGACAGGGAACGTGTACTCTGGAAACACCATATATTTT. The rearrangement links TRBV28 to TRBJ1-3, with 7 bases aligning to TRBD1. Germline trimming cut 6 bases from V and 0 bases from J; bases unmatched to any gene: 11. From germline, CDR1 is MDHEN and CDR2 SYDVKM. This CDR3 comprises 17 residues.

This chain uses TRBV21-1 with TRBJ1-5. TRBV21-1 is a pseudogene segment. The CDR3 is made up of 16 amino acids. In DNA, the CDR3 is TGTGCCAGCAGCAATTCCCTCCCCTGTAGCAATCAGCCCCAGCATTTT. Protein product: CASSNSLPCSNQPQHF.

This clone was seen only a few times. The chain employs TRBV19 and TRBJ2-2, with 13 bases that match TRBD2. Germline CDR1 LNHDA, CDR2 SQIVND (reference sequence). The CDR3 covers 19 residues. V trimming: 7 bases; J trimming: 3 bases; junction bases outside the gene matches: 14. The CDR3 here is CASTSGTSGTLGDTGELFF. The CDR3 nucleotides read TGTGCCAGTACCTCAGGGACTAGCGGGACCCTTGGGGACACCGGGGAGCTGTTTTTT. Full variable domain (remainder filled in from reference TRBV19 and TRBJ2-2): DGGITQSPKYLFRKEGQNVTLSCEQNLNHDAMYWYRQDPGQGLRLIYYSQIVNDFQKGDIAEGYSVSREKKESFPLTVTSAQKNPTAFYLCASTSGTSGTLGDTGELFFGEGSRLTVL.

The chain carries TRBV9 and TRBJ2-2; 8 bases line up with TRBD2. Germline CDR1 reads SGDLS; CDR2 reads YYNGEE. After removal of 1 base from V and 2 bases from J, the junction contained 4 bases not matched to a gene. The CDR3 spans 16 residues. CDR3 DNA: TGTGCCAGCAGCGTAAGAGCGGGAGTCAACACCGGGGAGCTGTTTTTT. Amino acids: CASSVRAGVNTGELFF.

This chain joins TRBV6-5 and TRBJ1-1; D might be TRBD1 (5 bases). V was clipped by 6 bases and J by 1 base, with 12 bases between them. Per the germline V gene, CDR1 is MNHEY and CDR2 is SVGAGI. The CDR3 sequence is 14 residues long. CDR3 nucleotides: TGTGCCAGCAGCCTCGACAGACCGAACACTGAAGCTTTCTTT. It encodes CASSLDRPNTEAFF.

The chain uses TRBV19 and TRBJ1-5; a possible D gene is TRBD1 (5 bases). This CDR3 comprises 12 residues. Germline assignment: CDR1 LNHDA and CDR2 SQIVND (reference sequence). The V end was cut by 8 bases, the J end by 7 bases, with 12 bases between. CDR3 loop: CASQVGAQPQHF. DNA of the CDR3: TGTGCCAGTCAAGTAGGGGCGCAGCCCCAGCATTTT.